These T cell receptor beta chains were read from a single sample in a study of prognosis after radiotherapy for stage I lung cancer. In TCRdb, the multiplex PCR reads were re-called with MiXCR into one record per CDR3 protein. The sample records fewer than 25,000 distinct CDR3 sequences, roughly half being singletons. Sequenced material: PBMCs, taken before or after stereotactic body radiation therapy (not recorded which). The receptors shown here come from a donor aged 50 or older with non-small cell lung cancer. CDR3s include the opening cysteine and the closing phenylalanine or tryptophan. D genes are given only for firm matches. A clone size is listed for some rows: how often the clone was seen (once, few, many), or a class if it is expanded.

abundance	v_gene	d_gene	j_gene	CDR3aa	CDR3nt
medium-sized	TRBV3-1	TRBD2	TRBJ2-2	CASSQVLTSENTGELFF	TGTGCCAGCAGCCAAGTTCTAACTAGCGAGAACACCGGGGAGCTGTTTTTT
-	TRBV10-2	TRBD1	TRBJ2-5	CASGTGVGRETQYF	TGCGCCAGCGGAACAGGGGTCGGAAGAGAGACCCAGTACTTC
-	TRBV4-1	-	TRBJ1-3	CASSLGGAGNTIYF	TGCGCCAGCAGCCTAGGGGGAGCTGGAAACACCATATATTTT
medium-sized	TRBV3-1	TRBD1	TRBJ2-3	CASSPRGLGTDTQYF	TGTGCCAGCAGCCCCAGGGGGCTCGGCACAGATACGCAGTATTTT
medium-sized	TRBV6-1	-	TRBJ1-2	CASSDIYGYTF	TGTGCCAGCAGTGATATCTATGGCTACACCTTC
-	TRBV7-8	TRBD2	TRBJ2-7	CASSLAGGGSYEQYF	TGTGCCAGCAGCTTGGCGGGGGGGGGTTCCTACGAGCAGTACTTC
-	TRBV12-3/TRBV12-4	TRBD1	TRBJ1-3	CASPPGQGRNTIYF	TGTGCCAGCCCTCCGGGACAGGGGAGAAACACCATATATTTT
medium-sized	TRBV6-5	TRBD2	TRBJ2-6	CASSYLAGVSGANVLTF	TGTGCCAGCAGTTACCTAGCGGGAGTTTCTGGGGCCAACGTCCTGACTTTC
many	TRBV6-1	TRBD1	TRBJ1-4	CASSEGTGFNEKLFF	TGTGCCAGCAGTGAAGGGACAGGTTTTAATGAAAAACTGTTTTTT
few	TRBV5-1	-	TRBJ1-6	CASSLSGNSPLHF	TGCGCCAGCAGCTTGTCCGGGAATTCACCCCTCCACTTT
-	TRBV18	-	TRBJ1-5	CASSNLGDEPQHF	TGTGCCAGCTCAAACCTCGGGGACGAGCCCCAGCATTTT
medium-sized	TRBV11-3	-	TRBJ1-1	CASPRTVSSNTEAFF	TGTGCCAGCCCCAGGACAGTCTCCTCGAACACTGAAGCTTTCTTT
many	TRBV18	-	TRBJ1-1	CASSPVRGGNTEAFF	TGTGCCAGCTCACCGGTACGTGGAGGGAACACTGAAGCTTTCTTT
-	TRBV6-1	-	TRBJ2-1	CASSRTRGGNEQFF	TGTGCCAGCAGCCGGACTAGAGGGGGGAATGAGCAGTTCTTC
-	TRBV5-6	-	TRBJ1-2	CASSLAAGMGGYTF	TGTGCCAGCAGCTTGGCCGCGGGGATGGGTGGCTACACCTTC
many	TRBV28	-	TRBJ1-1	CASSLYGSMNTEAFF	TGTGCCAGCAGTTTATACGGATCCATGAACACTGAAGCTTTCTTT
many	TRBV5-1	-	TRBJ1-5	CASSLDWGIPPQHF	TGCGCCAGCAGCTTGGATTGGGGGATTCCGCCCCAGCATTTT
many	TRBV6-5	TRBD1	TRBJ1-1	CASSYSFTGGGTEAFF	TGTGCCAGCAGTTACTCGTTCACAGGGGGTGGCACTGAAGCTTTCTTT
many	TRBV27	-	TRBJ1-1	CASSLVHSWGLMNTEAFF	TGTGCCAGCAGTTTAGTCCACTCTTGGGGGCTTATGAACACTGAAGCTTTCTTT
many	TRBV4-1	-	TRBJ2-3	CASSQDRFGTPSRNTQYF	TGCGCCAGCAGCCAAGATCGGTTCGGGACCCCCAGTAGAAATACGCAGTATTTT
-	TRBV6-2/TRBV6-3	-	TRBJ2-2	CASSYPRVKQSLNTGELFF	TGTGCCAGCAGTTACCCCAGGGTGAAGCAGTCCCTGAACACCGGGGAGCTGTTTTTT
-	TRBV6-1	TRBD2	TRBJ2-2	CASSPRGGSATGELFF	TGTGCCAGCAGTCCCCGAGGCGGGAGTGCCACCGGGGAGCTGTTTTTT
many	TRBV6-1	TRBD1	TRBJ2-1	CASKLSGDRGNEQFF	TGTGCCAGCAAACTCTCCGGTGACAGGGGTAATGAGCAGTTCTTC
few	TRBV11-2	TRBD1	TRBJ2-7	CASSIDRVEQYF	TGTGCCAGCAGCATCGACAGGGTCGAGCAGTACTTC
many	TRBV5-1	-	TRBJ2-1	CASNLFRGDEQFF	TGCGCCAGCAACTTGTTTCGCGGGGATGAGCAGTTCTTC
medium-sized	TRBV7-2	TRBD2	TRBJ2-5	CASSLVTSGRGWRQETQYF	TGTGCCAGCAGCTTAGTAACTAGCGGGCGGGGGTGGCGCCAAGAGACCCAGTACTTC
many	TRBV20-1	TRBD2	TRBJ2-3	CSARAAGGRDTQYF	TGCAGTGCTAGAGCAGCGGGGGGGAGAGATACGCAGTATTTT
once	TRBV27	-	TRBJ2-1	CASSLSHRNEQFF	TGTGCCAGCAGTTTATCGCATCGAAATGAGCAGTTCTTC
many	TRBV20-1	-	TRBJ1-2	CSARGIRGPGGYTF	TGCAGTGCTAGAGGAATCAGAGGCCCGGGAGGCTACACCTTC
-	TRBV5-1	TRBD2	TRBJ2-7	CASSRTWVSSGEYEQYF	TGCGCCAGCAGCCGTACATGGGTCTCTAGCGGGGAGTACGAGCAGTACTTC
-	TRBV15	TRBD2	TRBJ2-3	CATSRTSGSTDTQYF	TGTGCCACCAGCAGGACTAGCGGGAGCACAGATACGCAGTATTTT
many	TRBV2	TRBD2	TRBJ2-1	CASNIVAGGNNEQFF	TGTGCCAGCAACATCGTAGCGGGAGGGAACAATGAGCAGTTCTTC
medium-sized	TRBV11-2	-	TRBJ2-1	CASSLDITAYNEQFF	TGTGCCAGCAGCTTAGATATAACTGCCTACAATGAGCAGTTCTTC
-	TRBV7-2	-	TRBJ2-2	CASSFRTGQGGELFF	TGTGCCAGCAGCTTCAGGACGGGCCAGGGCGGGGAGCTGTTTTTT
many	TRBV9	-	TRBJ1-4	CASSSREGPFEKLFF	TGTGCCAGCAGCTCCCGTGAGGGACCCTTCGAAAAACTGTTTTTT
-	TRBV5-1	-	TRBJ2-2	CASSFGGRGTGELFF	TGCGCCAGCAGCTTCGGAGGGAGAGGCACCGGGGAGCTGTTTTTT
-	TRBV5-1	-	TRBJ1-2	CASSLAETSYGYTF	TGCGCCAGCAGCTTGGCCGAGACTTCCTATGGCTACACCTTC
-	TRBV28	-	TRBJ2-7	CASSAAGGWGNEQYF	TGTGCCAGCAGTGCCGCCGGGGGTTGGGGGAACGAGCAGTACTTC
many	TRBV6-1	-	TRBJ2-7	CASSRASYEQYF	TGTGCCAGCTCCAGGGCTTCCTACGAGCAGTACTTC
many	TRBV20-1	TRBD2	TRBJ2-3	CSARDLAGGDTQYF	TGCAGTGCTAGAGATCTAGCGGGAGGGGATACGCAGTATTTT
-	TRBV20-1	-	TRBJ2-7	CSALSAEELQGSQGEQYF	TGCAGTGCTTTGTCCGCTGAAGAACTTCAGGGGAGTCAAGGGGAGCAGTACTTC
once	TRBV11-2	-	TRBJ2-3	CASSFTPRVDTQYF	TGTGCCAGCAGCTTTACCCCCCGGGTAGATACGCAGTATTTT
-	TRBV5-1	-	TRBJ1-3	CASSLVSGAGNTIYF	TGCGCCAGCAGCTTGGTATCAGGGGCGGGAAACACCATATATTTT
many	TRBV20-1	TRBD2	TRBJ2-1	CSARDTQRERNEQFF	TGCAGTGCTAGAGATACCCAGCGGGAGAGGAATGAGCAGTTCTTC
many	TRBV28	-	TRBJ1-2	CASSNPGQNYGYTF	TGTGCCAGCAGTAACCCGGGGCAGAACTATGGCTACACCTTC
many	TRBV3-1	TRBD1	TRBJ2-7	CASSHGQGGQYF	TGTGCCAGCAGCCATGGACAGGGGGGGCAGTACTTC
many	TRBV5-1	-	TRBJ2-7	CAPNGETYEQYF	TGCGCCCCCAACGGGGAAACCTACGAGCAGTACTTC
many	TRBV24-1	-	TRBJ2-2	CATSDMTSLGELFF	TGTGCCACCAGTGATATGACTAGTCTCGGGGAGCTGTTTTTT
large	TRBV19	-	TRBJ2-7	CASSMSGHEQYF	TGTGCCAGTAGTATGTCTGGCCACGAGCAGTACTTC
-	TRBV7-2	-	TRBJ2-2	CASSPSVASFGELFF	TGTGCCAGCAGCCCCTCTGTCGCTAGTTTTGGGGAGCTGTTTTTT